Given below is one T cell receptor beta chain in context. Its antigen is still unknown. There are no base qualities to consult, and no much larger clone falls within one base. These data belong to a study of shared clonotypes between healthy human individuals (TCRdb year 2020). In terms of the full investigation: The cohort included three men and a couple of women between 18 and 49 years of age. Different laboratories and diverse techniques were used to prepare libraries and sequence TCR repertoires, to increase sequencing depth and limit assay-specific biases. Between about 0.8 and 9 billion PBMCs per donor were obtained by leukapheresis. Blood TCR repertoires of about 5 healthy adults were deeply sequenced to estimate repertoire size and the extent of clonotype sharing between individuals. For each donor, three plates each were used for CD4 naive and CD4 memory, two plates were used for CD8 naive, and one plate was used for CD8 memory.

Using the deep immunoSEQ assay, multiplex PCR amplified TCR CDR3 regions from genomic DNA. Genomic DNA extracted from each cell subset was distributed evenly over all wells of several immunoSEQ 96-well plates, and each plate served as one replicate. Each replicate PCR for sorted subsets received around 200 ng genomic DNA, equal to tens of thousands of T cell genomes. The purified libraries were quantified using a Qubit 3.0 fluorometer, sized with a Bioanalyzer 2100, and then quantified again using the KAPA Library Quantification kit. A separate single-read 150-cycle Illumina NextSeq 550 flow cell was used to sequence each immunoSEQ 96-well plate. Per the authors' processing: The immunoSEQ output contained only junctional sequences without quality scores, so filtering could not match that applied to full-length reads. To assign V/J genes and CDR3, sequences were annotated using PyIR, a Python wrapper for IgBLAST v1.9, with IMGT germline references. Any read was removed if the V/J assignment was weak (E-value above 1e-6), the CDR3 was missing, or the read contained stop codons, out-of-frame junctions, or ambiguous translated residues. V3J clonotypes were defined as sequences sharing an identical inferred V gene, J gene, and CDR3 amino acid sequence. Percentage overlap between repertoires was calculated by dividing the number of shared unique clonotypes by the size of the smaller repertoire. Richness of each repertoire was evaluated using RTK rarefaction, the Chao1 estimator, and Recon v2.1 estimates of unobserved clonotypes. For all TCRbeta clonotypes obtained by the gDNA method from a handful of donors, generation probabilities were computed with OLGA. Here the immuneACCESS table is served through TCRdb, limited to in-frame sequences with V and J called. Missing clones are a known gap in these copies; in checked studies unresolved V genes cover under half, and the rest lacks a known reason. The D gene and trimming were derived from the DNA, and the V and J assignments and clone size from that table. This sample has hundreds of thousands of clones in its table, and almost 97% of those were observed once. The top ten clones comprise about 0.054% of the sample.

General conclusions and limits of the study: Approximately 5% of naive CD4, 3% to 4% of naive CD8, roughly 2.5% of memory CD4, and 0.35% to 0.4% of memory CD8 clonotypes were shared across several donors. The small number of donors limited the genetic and exposure-history diversity represented. Naive subsets generally had larger estimated clonotype richness than memory subsets. Based on pairwise subsampling, the degree of clonotype sharing among donors was expected to be affected by sequencing depth. Sampling was limited to blood, and TCR repertoires in tissue likely differ from TCR repertoires in blood. Higher generation probabilities were observed for clonotypes shared by all four sorted-subset donors than for non-shared clonotypes. Rarefaction of sorted-subset datasets indicated incomplete sequencing despite the large sequencing depth.

The donors were healthy, HIV-negative adults who had no recently reported acute infections or vaccinations. All donors were Caucasian adults living in Nashville, Tennessee, USA. CD4+ T cells were enriched by magnetic negative selection; naive cells were then positively selected on CD45RA, and the negative fraction formed the memory subset. After blood collection by leukapheresis, PBMCs were isolated using Ficoll-Histopaque density gradient centrifugation and then cryopreserved in the vapor phase of liquid nitrogen. Analytical flow cytometry was used to check the purity and quantity of every magnetically sorted T cell population. Genomic DNA was isolated from every sorted fraction and measured by UV absorbance on a Nanodrop 2000c. There are 16 amino acids in the CDR3, from cysteine to phenylalanine inclusive. Of all the DNA, just the CDR3 is kept, 48 bases in frame from base 1. V is pruned by 0 bases and J by 7 bases, leaving 10 bases of the junction without a gene match. The CDR1 and CDR2 encoded by the germline V gene (reference sequence) are SGHNT and YYREEE.

This receptor was identified in a woman under 40 in good health. The specimen was naive CD4+ T cells sorted from blood. This sample's cell subset or site label indicates: CD45RA+ positively selected. Recombination joined TRBV5-4 with TRBJ2-5, and 9 junction bases match TRBD2. The base sequence is TGTGCCAGCAGCTTGGCGACTAGCGGCCCTTTTGGGACCCAGTACTTC. This sequence encodes CASSLATSGPFGTQYF.